The 13 T cell receptor beta chains below come from one sample, sequenced in a study of cytomegalovirus exposure and HLA in healthy donors. The method was immunoSEQ multiplex PCR; TCRdb's version includes in-frame clones alone and lacks a portion of them. The sample carries approximately 49,000 clones, 92% recorded once. Sequences were obtained from PBMCs. The receptors come from a young man in good health and CMV-seronegative.

V gene TRBV6-5 combines with J gene TRBJ1-1, with D unclear. Looked up from germline, CDR1 is MNHEY and CDR2 is SVGAGI. Trimming removed 6 bases at V and 3 bases at J, with 8 bases between. This CDR3 is built from 12 residues. CDR3 sequence (DNA): TGTGCCAGCAGATCCCGGGACACTGAAGCTTTCTTT. It yields the protein CASRSRDTEAFF.

This clone is judged medium-sized (0.01 to 0.1%). The chain employs TRBV6-4 and TRBJ2-3; maybe TRBD1 (6 bases). Germline-derived CDR1 and CDR2 are MRHNA and SNTAGT. The CDR3 totals 14 residues. V was clipped by 2 bases and J by 3 bases, with 9 bases between them. CDR3 nucleotide sequence: TGTGCCAGCAGTGACAGGGGGAGTACAGATACGCAGTATTTT. Its translation is CASSDRGSTDTQYF.

V is TRBV27 and J is TRBJ2-3, with 9 bases that match TRBD1. Germline loops: CDR1 MNHEY, CDR2 SMNVEV (reference sequence). The CDR3 has 14 amino acids. The junction had 6 bases not matched to a gene; V was cut back by 7 bases and J by 4 bases. The CDR3 bases are TGTGCCAGCATATCGGACAGGGGTGCAGATACGCAGTATTTT. Amino acids: CASISDRGADTQYF.

This clone appeared a single time. The chain joins TRBV28 to TRBJ2-5; 12 nucleotides agree with TRBD2. Trimming at V came to 4 bases and at J to 5 bases, leaving 8 bases not matched to a gene. The CDR3 runs 16 residues. Germline-derived CDR1 and CDR2 are MDHEN and SYDVKM. The CDR3 DNA reads as TGTGCCAGCAGTTCTCAGACTAGCGGGAGCATGGAGACCCAGTACTTC. It yields the protein CASSSQTSGSMETQYF.

V is TRBV11-2 and J is TRBJ1-2; D unclear. This CDR3 comprises 15 residues. Looked up from germline, CDR1 is SGHAT and CDR2 is FQNNGV. Deletions cut 0 bases from V and 3 bases from J, with 11 bases between. As DNA, the CDR3 is TGTGCCAGCAGCTTAGACCTAACAGTTTACTATGGCTACACCTTC. Encoded protein: CASSLDLTVYYGYTF. Full variable domain (rest looked up from reference TRBV11-2 and TRBJ1-2): EAGVAQSPRYKIIEKRQSVAFWCNPISGHATLYWYQQILGQGPKLLIQFQNNGVVDDSQLPKDRFSAERLKGVDSTLKIQPAKLEDSAVYLCASSLDLTVYYGYTFGSGTRLTVV.

Only a few counts were recorded for this clone. J is TRBJ2-7 and V is TRBV4-2; D unclear. Germline lookup yields CDR1 LGHNA and CDR2 YNFKEQ. Trimming cost V 4 bases and J 1 base, with 8 bases left between them. The CDR3 loop spans 13 amino acids. The CDR3 sequence is CASSRDGSYEQYF. DNA for the CDR3: TGTGCCAGCAGCCGAGACGGGTCCTACGAGCAGTACTTC.

V usage is TRBV11-3 and J usage is TRBJ2-7; TRBD1 agrees at 7 bases. The trim removed 5 bases at V and 1 base at J, leaving 11 bases unmatched. Looked up from germline, CDR1 is SGHNT and CDR2 is YENEEA. This CDR3 has 16 residues. Written as DNA, the CDR3 is TGTGCCAGCAGCCACACTGGACAGGTTGGATCCTACGAGCAGTACTTC. Protein: CASSHTGQVGSYEQYF.

The rearrangement joins TRBV27 to TRBJ2-1; 7 bases agree with TRBD2. The germline gives CDR1 MNHEY, CDR2 SMNVEV (reference sequence). V shed 2 bases, J shed 10 bases, and the junction held 11 bases outside the gene matches. This CDR3 spans 15 amino acids. CDR3 residues: CASSLIGLGVGEQFF. The CDR3 DNA reads as TGTGCCAGCAGTTTAATCGGACTAGGCGTTGGCGAGCAGTTCTTC.

This chain uses TRBV19 with TRBJ2-7; TRBD1 might be the D (6 bases). V lost 6 bases to trimming and J lost 1 base, with 16 bases between them. The CDR3 has 15 amino acids. The germline V gene encodes CDR1 LNHDA and CDR2 SQIVND (reference sequence). The CDR3 bases are TGTGCCAGTAGCTCTTTGGGGGCTTCGTCCTACGAGCAGTACTTC. It is translated as CASSSLGASSYEQYF. Full variable domain (outside the CDR3, taken from reference TRBV19 and TRBJ2-7): DGGITQSPKYLFRKEGQNVTLSCEQNLNHDAMYWYRQDPGQGLRLIYYSQIVNDFQKGDIAEGYSVSREKKESFPLTVTSAQKNPTAFYLCASSSLGASSYEQYFGPGTRLTVT.

The sample holds one count of this clone. The chain employs TRBV19 and TRBJ2-3; D is undetermined. V was pared by 3 bases and J by 2 bases, with 9 bases between. Germline V gene sequence: CDR1 LNHDA, CDR2 SQIVND (reference sequence). The CDR3 is 14 residues long. CDR3 in amino acids: CASSMLQNTDTQYF. The CDR3 nucleotides read TGTGCCAGTAGTATGTTGCAGAACACAGATACGCAGTATTTT.

J is TRBJ2-5 and V is TRBV18; the match to TRBD1 covers 11 bases. Trimming removed 2 bases from V and 5 bases from J; junction bases left unmatched: 7. The CDR3 contains 16 residues. In germline, CDR1 is KGHSH, CDR2 LQKENI. CDR3 DNA sequence: TGTGCCAGCTCACCAATCGGACAGGGGGCGATCGAGACCCAGTACTTC. Translated: CASSPIGQGAIETQYF.

The chain has TRBV19 and TRBJ2-1; 8 nucleotides line up with TRBD2. V was pared by 7 bases and J by 7 bases, with 9 bases of the junction left unmatched. The germline CDR1 and CDR2 sequences are LNHDA and SQIVND (reference sequence). The CDR3 totals 14 residues. The CDR3 sequence is CASTPRGGGNEQFF. CDR3 in DNA: TGTGCCAGTACTCCCCGGGGGGGAGGGAATGAGCAGTTCTTC.

The gene calls are TRBV15 and TRBJ2-7, with D uncertain. CDR3 length: 14 residues. Germline assignment: CDR1 LNHNV and CDR2 YYDKDF (reference sequence). V lost 2 bases to trimming and J lost 3 bases, with 11 bases between them. This CDR3 reads CATSRSDVYYEQYF. The CDR3, as DNA: TGTGCCACCAGCAGAAGCGACGTCTACTACGAGCAGTACTTC.